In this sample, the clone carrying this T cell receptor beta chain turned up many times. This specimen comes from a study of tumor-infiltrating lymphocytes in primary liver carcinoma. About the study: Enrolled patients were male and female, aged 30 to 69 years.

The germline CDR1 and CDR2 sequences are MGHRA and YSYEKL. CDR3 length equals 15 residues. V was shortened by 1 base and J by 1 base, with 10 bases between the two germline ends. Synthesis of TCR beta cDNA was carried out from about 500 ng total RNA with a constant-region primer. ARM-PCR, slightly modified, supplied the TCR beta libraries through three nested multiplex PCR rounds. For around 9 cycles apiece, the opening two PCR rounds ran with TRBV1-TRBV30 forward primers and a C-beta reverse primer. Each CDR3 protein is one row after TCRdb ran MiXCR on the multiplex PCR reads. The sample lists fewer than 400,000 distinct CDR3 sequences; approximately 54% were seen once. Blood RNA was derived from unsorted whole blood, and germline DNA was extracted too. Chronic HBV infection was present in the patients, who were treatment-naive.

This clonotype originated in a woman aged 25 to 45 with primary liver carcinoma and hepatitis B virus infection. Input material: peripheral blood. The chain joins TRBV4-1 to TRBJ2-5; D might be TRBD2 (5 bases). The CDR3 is CASSQGEGTQETQYF. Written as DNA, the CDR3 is TGCGCCAGCAGCCAAGGAGAGGGCACCCAAGAGACCCAGTACTTC.